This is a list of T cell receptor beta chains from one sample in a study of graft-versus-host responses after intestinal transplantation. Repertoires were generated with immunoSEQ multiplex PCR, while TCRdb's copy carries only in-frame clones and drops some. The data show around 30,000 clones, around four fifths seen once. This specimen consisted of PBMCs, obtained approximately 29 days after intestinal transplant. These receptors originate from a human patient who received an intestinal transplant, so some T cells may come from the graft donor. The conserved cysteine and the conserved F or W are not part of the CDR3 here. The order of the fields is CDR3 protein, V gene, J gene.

CDR3: ASSLEGPRSGANVLT
V: TRBV5-4
J: TRBJ2-6

CDR3: ASSADRVSGNTIY
V: TRBV7-8
J: TRBJ1-3

CDR3: ASTITGNSPLH
V: TRBV6-1
J: TRBJ1-6

CDR3: SVEDRDGYEQY
V: TRBV29-1
J: TRBJ2-7

CDR3: ASKLRGQETQY
V: TRBV7-9
J: TRBJ2-5

CDR3: ASSQEPRLSSYNEQF
V: TRBV4-1
J: TRBJ2-1

CDR3: ASSQELAFNEQF
V: TRBV14
J: TRBJ2-1

CDR3: ASSPPLLKAGNTEAF
V: TRBV27
J: TRBJ1-1

CDR3: ASSQGSDPDTQY
V: TRBV4-2
J: TRBJ2-3

CDR3: ASSTTSGASYEQY
V: TRBV28
J: TRBJ2-7

CDR3: ASGRTYEQY
V: TRBV12-5
J: .

CDR3: ASSLGGALNTEAF
V: TRBV7-6
J: TRBJ1-1

CDR3: ASSSLAGVTGANVLT
V: TRBV28
J: TRBJ2-6

CDR3: ASSPGPNSGNTIY
V: TRBV5-4
J: TRBJ1-3

CDR3: ASSMWREGQPQH
V: TRBV19
J: TRBJ1-5

CDR3: ASSLGGRGDEADNEQF
V: TRBV11-2
J: TRBJ2-1

CDR3: ASSHTGVSEKLF
V: TRBV6-5
J: TRBJ1-4

CDR3: ASSTGRSYEQY
V: TRBV6-1
J: TRBJ2-7

CDR3: ASVPTQGWETQY
V: TRBV5-1
J: TRBJ2-5

CDR3: ASRKDGTGNYGYT
V: TRBV6-5
J: TRBJ1-2

CDR3: ASSQGTGRNQPQH
V: TRBV4-2
J: TRBJ1-5

CDR3: ASSRTDQETQY
V: TRBV4-1
J: TRBJ2-5

CDR3: ASSLAGRYSGNTIY
V: TRBV5-1
J: TRBJ1-3

CDR3: ASSPGTVAFSGYT
V: TRBV6-6
J: TRBJ1-2

CDR3: ASSYEGAGTDTQY
V: TRBV6-5
J: TRBJ2-3

CDR3: ASSEGGAGNTIY
V: TRBV6-1
J: TRBJ1-3

CDR3: ASSPGTGYYEQY
V: TRBV7-2
J: .

CDR3: ASSERVLFIPPGGEAF
V: TRBV6-1
J: TRBJ1-1

CDR3: ASSDPGDTQY
V: TRBV9
J: TRBJ2-3

CDR3: AISAGTSEDTQY
V: TRBV10-3
J: TRBJ2-3

CDR3: ASRGGLAGAGVNNEQF
V: TRBV14
J: TRBJ2-1

CDR3: ASSLLAGYEQY
V: TRBV28
J: TRBJ2-7

CDR3: SALGGTQNGEQY
V: TRBV29-1
J: TRBJ2-7

CDR3: ASSANGGSYNEQF
V: TRBV6-4
J: TRBJ2-1

CDR3: ATSRGTALNTEAF
V: TRBV15
J: TRBJ1-1

CDR3: ASSYAGGQSYNEQF
V: TRBV6-5
J: TRBJ2-1

CDR3: ASSSQTDTEAF
V: TRBV19
J: TRBJ1-1

CDR3: SVGGGFSEQY
V: TRBV29-1
J: TRBJ2-7

CDR3: ASSHYRGTQY
V: TRBV4-1
J: TRBJ2-5

CDR3: SGGDTEAF
V: TRBV29-1
J: TRBJ1-1

CDR3: VSSLFPYNYGYT
V: TRBV5-1
J: TRBJ1-2

CDR3: ASSLRRGTEAF
V: TRBV6-5
J: TRBJ1-1

CDR3: ASSQEGGWGDTSYEQY
V: TRBV14
J: TRBJ2-7

CDR3: AWGGGNTEAF
V: TRBV30
J: TRBJ1-1

CDR3: ASSLELAGGWEQY
V: TRBV5-1
J: TRBJ2-7

CDR3: ASSTDGYEQY
V: TRBV28
J: TRBJ2-7

CDR3: ASSDSYGTEAF
V: TRBV5-6
J: TRBJ1-1

CDR3: ASSQGLAIDTQY
V: TRBV13
J: TRBJ2-3

CDR3: ASSFSGTPWGYT
V: TRBV19
J: TRBJ1-2

CDR3: ASSWATGELF
V: TRBV18
J: TRBJ2-2

CDR3: ASSQVGQGGTEAF
V: TRBV4-1
J: TRBJ1-1

CDR3: ASSPGTGDTGELF
V: TRBV5-1
J: TRBJ2-2